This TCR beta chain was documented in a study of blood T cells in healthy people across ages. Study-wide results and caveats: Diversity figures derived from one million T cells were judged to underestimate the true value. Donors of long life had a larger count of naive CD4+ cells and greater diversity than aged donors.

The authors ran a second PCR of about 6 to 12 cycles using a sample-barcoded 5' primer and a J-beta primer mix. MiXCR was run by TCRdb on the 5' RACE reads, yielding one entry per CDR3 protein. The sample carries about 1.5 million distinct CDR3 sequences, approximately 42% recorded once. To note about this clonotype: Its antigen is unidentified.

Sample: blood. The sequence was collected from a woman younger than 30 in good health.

CDR3 nucleotides: TGTGCCAGCAGACCCTCTCATCCGAACACTGAAGCTTTCTTT. Residues: CASRPSHPNTEAFF. The chain has TRBV6-2 or TRBV6-3 and TRBJ1-1; D is uncertain. V was cut by 6 bases and J by 1 base, with 12 bases left in between. The CDR3 has 14 amino acids. Germline CDR1 MNHEY, CDR2 SVGEGT.